This T cell receptor beta chain was sequenced for a study of T cell repertoires in cytomegalovirus infection. At the level of the study: HLA-C-restricted CMV epitopes, recently identified, and well-studied HLA-B-restricted ones were used by the study. CMV infection together with matching HLA type was indicated by public TCR beta signatures.

From the reads, TCRdb called clonotypes with MiXCR, one entry per CDR3 protein. The sample holds 45,000 to 50,000 distinct CDR3 sequences, approximately 20% seen once. The table lists this clonotype with a few counts. Antigen specificity is unknown. V shed 6 bases and J 5 bases; nucleotides not matched to a gene: 12. The length of the CDR3 is 15 residues. Germline assignment: CDR1 LNHDA and CDR2 SQIVND (reference sequence). The clonotype originates from a human donor in good health (CMV status not recorded). Some clones in this sample may be carry-over from other donors' samples. The material sequenced was CD8+ T cells from cultured PBMCs, taken from culture after CMV antigen stimulation. The chain has TRBV19 and TRBJ1-2; 7 positions agree with TRBD1. The CDR3 region has the DNA TGTGCCAGTAGCCCCCTCCTCCGGGACAGATATGGCTACACCTTC. This encodes CASSPLLRDRYGYTF.